This TCR beta chain came from a study of blood T cells in healthy people across ages. Study-level results: PBMCs went unsorted, and a conclusive naive versus antigen-experienced comparison was therefore prevented. CMV infection status of these donors was not known.

This clonotype was seen a single time. Its target is not known. Using a J-beta primer mix together with a sample-barcoded 5' primer, a second PCR was run for roughly 7 to 11 cycles. A template-switch adaptor containing 12 random nucleotides labeled each cDNA molecule. TCRdb redid the calling of the 5' RACE reads with MiXCR, one entry per CDR3 protein. The repertoire holds about 1,600,000 distinct CDR3 sequences, 42% seen once, with 7.9% in the top ten. Germline V gene sequence: CDR1 MNHNY, CDR2 SVGAGI (reference sequence). The CDR3 has 15 amino acids. The germline V and J ends were trimmed by 3 bases and 5 bases, with 13 bases remaining between them.

The source material was blood. The chain is built from TRBV6-6 and TRBJ2-2; D perhaps matches TRBD2 (6 bases). This TCR was sampled from a young woman in good health. The CDR3 sequence is CASSYSQTSTGELFF. CDR3 nucleotide sequence: TGTGCCAGCAGTTATTCCCAGACTAGTACCGGGGAGCTGTTTTTT.